Here is one TCR beta chain with its context. These data belong to a study of shared T cell receptors in the human thymus. TCRdb keeps only in-frame clones here, not all; method: immunoSEQ multiplex PCR. The sample includes hundreds of thousands of clones, just under 95% of them seen just once. This CDR3 comprises 19 residues. Germline assignment: CDR1 MNHNS and CDR2 SASEGT. V lost 2 bases, J lost 3 bases, and 14 bases stayed unmatched. The genes are TRBV6-1 and TRBJ1-5; 9 bases are shared with TRBD1. The source is a human donor. The source material was thymocytes. CDR3 nucleotide sequence: TGTGCCAGCAGTGAAACCCCAAGGAACAGGGGGCTTTACAATCAGCCCCAGCATTTT. It codes for CASSETPRNRGLYNQPQHF.